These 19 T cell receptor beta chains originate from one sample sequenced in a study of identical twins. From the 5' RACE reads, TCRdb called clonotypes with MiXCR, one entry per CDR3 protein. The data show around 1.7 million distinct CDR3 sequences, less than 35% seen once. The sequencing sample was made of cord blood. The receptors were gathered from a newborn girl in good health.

Here the CDR3 DNA reads TGCGCCAGCAGCTTGGTGGGGGTCCGGGACACTGAAGCTTTCTTT. This translates into CASSLVGVRDTEAFF. The chain has TRBV5-1 and TRBJ1-1, with D maybe TRBD1 (5 bases). CDR3 length: 15 amino acids. CDR1 and CDR2 (germline): SGHRS, YFSETQ. V was pared by 0 bases and J by 3 bases, with 12 bases between.

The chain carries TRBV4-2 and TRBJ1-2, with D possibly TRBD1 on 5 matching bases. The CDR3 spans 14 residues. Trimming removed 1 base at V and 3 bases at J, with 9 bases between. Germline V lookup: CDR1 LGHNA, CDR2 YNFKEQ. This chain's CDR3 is CASSQVRGDYGYTF. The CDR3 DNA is TGTGCCAGCAGCCAAGTCCGGGGGGACTATGGCTACACCTTC.

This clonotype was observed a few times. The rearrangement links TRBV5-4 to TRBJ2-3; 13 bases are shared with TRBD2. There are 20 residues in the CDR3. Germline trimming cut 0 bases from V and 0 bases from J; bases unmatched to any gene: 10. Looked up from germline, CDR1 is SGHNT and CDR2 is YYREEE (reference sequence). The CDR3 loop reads CASSLVLAGGRLSSTDTQYF. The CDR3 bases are TGTGCCAGCAGCTTGGTACTAGCGGGGGGGCGACTTTCTAGCACAGATACGCAGTATTTT.

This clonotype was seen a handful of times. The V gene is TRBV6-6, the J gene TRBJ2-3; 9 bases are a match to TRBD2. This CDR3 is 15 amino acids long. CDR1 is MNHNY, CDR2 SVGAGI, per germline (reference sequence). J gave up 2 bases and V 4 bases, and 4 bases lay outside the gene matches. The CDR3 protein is CASSSTSGTTDTQYF. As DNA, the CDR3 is TGTGCCAGCAGTTCGACTAGCGGAACCACAGATACGCAGTATTTT.

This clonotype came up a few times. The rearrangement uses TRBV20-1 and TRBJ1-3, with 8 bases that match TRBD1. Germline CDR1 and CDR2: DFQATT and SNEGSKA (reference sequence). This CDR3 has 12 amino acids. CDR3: CSTGGSGNTIYF. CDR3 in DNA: TGCAGCACAGGGGGCTCTGGAAACACCATATATTTT.

The CDR3 loop is CATSEGSGSSYNEQFF. CDR3 nucleotide sequence: TGTGCCACCAGTGAGGGTAGCGGGAGCTCCTACAATGAGCAGTTCTTC. The V and J genes are TRBV24-1 and TRBJ2-1; 9 bases match TRBD2. This CDR3 has 16 residues. Trimming took 4 bases from V and 0 from J; bases not matched to a gene: 3. Germline V gene lookup returns CDR1 KGHDR and CDR2 SFDVKD.

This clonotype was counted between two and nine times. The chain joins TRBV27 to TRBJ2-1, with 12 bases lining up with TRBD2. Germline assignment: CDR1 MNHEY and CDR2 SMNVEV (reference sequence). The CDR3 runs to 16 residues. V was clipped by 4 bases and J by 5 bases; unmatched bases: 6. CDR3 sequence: CASSSKRTSGDNEQFF. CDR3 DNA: TGTGCCAGCAGTTCCAAAAGGACTAGCGGGGACAATGAGCAGTTCTTC.

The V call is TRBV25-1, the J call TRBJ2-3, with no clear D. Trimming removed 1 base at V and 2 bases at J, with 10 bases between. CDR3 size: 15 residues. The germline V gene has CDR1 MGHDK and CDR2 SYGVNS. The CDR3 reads CASSEWSVVTDTQYF. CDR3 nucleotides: TGTGCCAGCAGTGAATGGTCAGTCGTCACAGATACGCAGTATTTT.

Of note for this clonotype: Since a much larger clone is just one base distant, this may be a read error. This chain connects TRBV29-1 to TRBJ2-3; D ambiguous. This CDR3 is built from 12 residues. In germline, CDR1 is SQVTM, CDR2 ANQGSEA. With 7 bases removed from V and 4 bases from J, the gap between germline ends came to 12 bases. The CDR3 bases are TGCAGCGCTCGCCAGGATCCAGATACGCAGTATTTT. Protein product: CSARQDPDTQYF.

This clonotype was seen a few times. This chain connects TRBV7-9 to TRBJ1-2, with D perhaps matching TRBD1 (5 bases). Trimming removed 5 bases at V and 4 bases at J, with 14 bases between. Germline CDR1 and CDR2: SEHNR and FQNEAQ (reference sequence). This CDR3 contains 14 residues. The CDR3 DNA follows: TGTGCCAGCAGCGCCGGACACACGGCCTATGGCTACACCTTC. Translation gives CASSAGHTAYGYTF.

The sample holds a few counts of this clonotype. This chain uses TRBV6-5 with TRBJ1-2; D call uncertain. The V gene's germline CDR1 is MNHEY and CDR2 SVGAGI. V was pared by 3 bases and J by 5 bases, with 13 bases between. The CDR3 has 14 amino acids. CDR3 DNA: TGTGCCAGCAGTTATATGCAGGAGACGTATGGCTACACCTTC. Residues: CASSYMQETYGYTF.

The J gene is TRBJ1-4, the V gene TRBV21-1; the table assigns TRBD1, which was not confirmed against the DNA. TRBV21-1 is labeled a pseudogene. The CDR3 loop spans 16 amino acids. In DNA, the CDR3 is TGTGCCAGCAGCATCGTTCCCAGGGGCAGGGGGGAAAAACTGTTTTTT. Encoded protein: CASSIVPRGRGEKLFF.

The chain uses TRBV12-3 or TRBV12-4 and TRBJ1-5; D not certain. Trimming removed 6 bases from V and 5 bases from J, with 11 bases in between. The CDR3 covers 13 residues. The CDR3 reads CASSPQRYQPQHF. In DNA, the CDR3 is TGTGCCAGCAGCCCCCAACGGTATCAGCCCCAGCATTTT.

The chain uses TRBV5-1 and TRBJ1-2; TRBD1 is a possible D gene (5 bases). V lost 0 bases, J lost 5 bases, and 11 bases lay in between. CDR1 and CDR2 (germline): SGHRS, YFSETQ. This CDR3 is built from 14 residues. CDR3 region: CASSLGRDDYGYTF. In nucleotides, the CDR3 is TGCGCCAGCAGCTTGGGCAGGGATGATTATGGCTACACCTTC.

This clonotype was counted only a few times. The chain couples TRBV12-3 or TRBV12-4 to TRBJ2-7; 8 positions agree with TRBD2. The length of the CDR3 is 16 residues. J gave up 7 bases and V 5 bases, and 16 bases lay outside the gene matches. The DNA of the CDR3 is TGTGCCAGCAGTCCATCCCGGACTAGCCGTTACAATGAGCAGTACTTC. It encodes CASSPSRTSRYNEQYF.

The CDR3, as DNA: TGTGCCAGCGGTCCCGGCAAGTACGAGCAGTACTTC. Amino acid sequence: CASGPGKYEQYF. The gene calls are TRBV28 and TRBJ2-7; D gene ambiguous. Germline CDR1 is MDHEN and CDR2 is SYDVKM. V lost 8 bases and J lost 4, with 12 bases in between. The CDR3 runs to 12 residues.

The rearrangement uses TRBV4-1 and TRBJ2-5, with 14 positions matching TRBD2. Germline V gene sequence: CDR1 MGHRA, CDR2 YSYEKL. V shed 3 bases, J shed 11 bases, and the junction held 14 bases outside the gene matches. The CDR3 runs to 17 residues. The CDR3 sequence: CASSHRRLAGGNNEQYF. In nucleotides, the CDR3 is TGCGCCAGCAGCCACCGCCGACTAGCGGGAGGGAACAATGAGCAGTACTTC.

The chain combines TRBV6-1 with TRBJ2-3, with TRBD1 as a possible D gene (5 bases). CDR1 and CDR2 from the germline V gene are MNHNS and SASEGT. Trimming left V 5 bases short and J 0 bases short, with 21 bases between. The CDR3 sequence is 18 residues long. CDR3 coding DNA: TGTGCCAGCAGTCTGCACTTTGGGGCTGCCCCTAGCACAGATACGCAGTATTTT. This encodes CASSLHFGAAPSTDTQYF.

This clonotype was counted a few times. CDR3 nucleotides: TGTGCCAGCAGTTCTGGCCGGGGCAGAGACGTTAACTATGGCTACACCTTC. Translated: CASSSGRGRDVNYGYTF. V is TRBV27 and J is TRBJ1-2; TRBD1 is a possible D gene (5 bases). This CDR3 is built from 17 residues. V was pared by 4 bases and J by 1 base, with 19 bases between. The germline V gene encodes CDR1 MNHEY and CDR2 SMNVEV (reference sequence).